This T cell receptor beta chain derives from a study of cytomegalovirus exposure and HLA in healthy donors. Primers: 60 Vbeta forward and 13 Jbeta reverse. Methods used by the authors: Later analysis identified tens of millions of unique TCR beta chains, about 10 million shared. Measured with immunoSEQ multiplex PCR; TCRdb has only the in-frame clones, and not every one. That table gives V, J and clone size, and the DNA gave D and trimming. The sample consists of 95,000 to 150,000 clones, over 70% of them appearing once. The study, taken as a whole, reports: HLA restriction was apparent for most CMV-associated TCR beta chains in a later analysis.

Turning to this clone: Its target is unknown.

CDR1 is MNHEY and CDR2 is SMNVEV in the germline V gene (reference sequence). This CDR3 contains 15 residues. The ends lost 5 bases at V and 4 bases at J; junction bases unmatched: 6. This TCR came from a woman between 45 and 65 years old in good health and CMV-seronegative. The chain carries TRBV27 and TRBJ2-2; 8 positions match TRBD1. The specimen was PBMCs. The CDR3 here is CASSEFGQGTGELFF. The CDR3 nucleotides are TGTGCCAGCAGTGAATTTGGACAGGGCACCGGGGAGCTGTTTTTT.